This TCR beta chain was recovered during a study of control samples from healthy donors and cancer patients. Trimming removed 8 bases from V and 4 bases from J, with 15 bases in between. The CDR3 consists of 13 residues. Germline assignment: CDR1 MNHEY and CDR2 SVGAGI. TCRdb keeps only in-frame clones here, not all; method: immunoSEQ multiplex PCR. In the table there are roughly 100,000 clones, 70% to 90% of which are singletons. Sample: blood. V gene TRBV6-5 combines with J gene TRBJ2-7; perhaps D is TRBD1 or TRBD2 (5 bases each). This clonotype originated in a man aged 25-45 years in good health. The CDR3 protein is CASAPGPDYEQYF. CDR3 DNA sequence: TGTGCCAGCGCTCCGGGACCCGATTACGAGCAGTACTTC.